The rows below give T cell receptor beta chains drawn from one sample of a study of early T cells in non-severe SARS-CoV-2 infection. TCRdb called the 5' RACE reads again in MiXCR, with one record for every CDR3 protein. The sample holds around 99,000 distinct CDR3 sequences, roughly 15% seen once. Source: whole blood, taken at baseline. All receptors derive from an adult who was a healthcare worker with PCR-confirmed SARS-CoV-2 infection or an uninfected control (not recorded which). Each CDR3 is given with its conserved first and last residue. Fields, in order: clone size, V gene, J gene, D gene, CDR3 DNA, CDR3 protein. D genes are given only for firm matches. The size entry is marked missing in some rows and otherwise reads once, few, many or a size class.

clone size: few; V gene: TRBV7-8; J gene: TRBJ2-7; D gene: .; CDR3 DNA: TGTGCCAGCAGCGCAGGACCCCGCGAGCAGTACTTC; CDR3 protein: CASSAGPREQYF
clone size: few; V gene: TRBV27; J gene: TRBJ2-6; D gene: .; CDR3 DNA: TGTGCCAGCAGGCCCTTAGGACACCTCTCTGGGGCCAACGTCCTGACTTTC; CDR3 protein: CASRPLGHLSGANVLTF
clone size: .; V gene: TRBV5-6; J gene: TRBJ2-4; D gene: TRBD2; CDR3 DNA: TGTGCCAGCAGCTCGCGGACTAGCGGGAGGCGGGACATTCAGTACTTC; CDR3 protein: CASSSRTSGRRDIQYF
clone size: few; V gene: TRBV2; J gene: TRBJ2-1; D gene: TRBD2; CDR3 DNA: TGTGCCGTTCAAGCGGGACGGACTTCCGAGCAGTTCTTC; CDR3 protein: CAVQAGRTSEQFF
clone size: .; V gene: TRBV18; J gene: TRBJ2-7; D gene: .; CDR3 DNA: TGTGCCAGCTCACCTCCACAGCGGGTCCCCTACGAGCAGTACTTC; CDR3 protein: CASSPPQRVPYEQYF
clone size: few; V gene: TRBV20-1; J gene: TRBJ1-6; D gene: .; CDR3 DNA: TGCAGTGCTCCATCGGCGGGTAGGGTGGATTCACCCCTCCACTTT; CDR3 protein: CSAPSAGRVDSPLHF
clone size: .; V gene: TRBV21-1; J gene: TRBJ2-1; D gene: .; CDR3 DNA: TGTGCCATCCTTCAGTACTACAATGAGCAGTTCTTC; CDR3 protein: CAILQYYNEQFF
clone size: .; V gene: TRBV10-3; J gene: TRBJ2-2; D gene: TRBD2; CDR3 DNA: TGTGCCATCAGTGCCACGCCGGGACTAGCGGGAGAAAACACCGGGGAGCTGTTTTTT; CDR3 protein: CAISATPGLAGENTGELFF
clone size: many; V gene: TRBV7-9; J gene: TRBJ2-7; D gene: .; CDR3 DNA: TGTGCCAGCAGCTTAGACAGTGGCCTAGTGGGCTACGAGCAGTACTTC; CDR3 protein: CASSLDSGLVGYEQYF
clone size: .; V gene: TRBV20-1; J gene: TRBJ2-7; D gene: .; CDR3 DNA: TGCAGTGCTAGAGACCGCGAGCAGTACTTC; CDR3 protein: CSARDREQYF
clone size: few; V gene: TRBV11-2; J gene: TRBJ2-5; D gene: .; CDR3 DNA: TGTGCCAGCAGCTTACCTCCGGGGCCCTCACCGGACCAGTACTTC; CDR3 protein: CASSLPPGPSPDQYF
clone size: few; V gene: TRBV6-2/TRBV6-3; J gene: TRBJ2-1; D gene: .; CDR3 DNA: TGTGCCAGCAGTTACTCTGAACAAAGCTCCTACAATGAGCAGTTCTTC; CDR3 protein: CASSYSEQSSYNEQFF
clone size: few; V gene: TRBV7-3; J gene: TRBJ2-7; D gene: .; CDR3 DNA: TGTGCCAGCAGCTCGGACAGACTCTACGAGCAGTACTTC; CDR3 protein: CASSSDRLYEQYF
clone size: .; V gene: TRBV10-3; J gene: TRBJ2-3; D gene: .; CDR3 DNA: TGTGCCATCAGTGGCTCTAGCACAGATACGCAGTATTTT; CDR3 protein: CAISGSSTDTQYF
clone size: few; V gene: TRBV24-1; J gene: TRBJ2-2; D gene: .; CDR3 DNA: TGTGCCACCAGTGAAAAGGGCAGGGGCGGCACCGGGGAGCTGTTTTTT; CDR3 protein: CATSEKGRGGTGELFF
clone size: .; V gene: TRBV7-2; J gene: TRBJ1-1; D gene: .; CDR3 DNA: TGTGCCAGCAGCTTTCAAGGTTTTGGCACTGAAGCTTTCTTT; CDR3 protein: CASSFQGFGTEAFF
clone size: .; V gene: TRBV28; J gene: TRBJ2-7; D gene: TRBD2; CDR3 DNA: TGTGCCAGCAGTTTAGGCGGGAGACGGGATGAGGGGCAGTACTTC; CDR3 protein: CASSLGGRRDEGQYF
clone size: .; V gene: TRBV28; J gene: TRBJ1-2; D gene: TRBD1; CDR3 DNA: TGTGCCAGCAGGCTGGGGACAGAGTACTATGGCTACACCTTC; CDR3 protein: CASRLGTEYYGYTF
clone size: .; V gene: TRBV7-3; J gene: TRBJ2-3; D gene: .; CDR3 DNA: TGTGCCAGCAGCTTGAGGGGGGCCAGGGATACGCAGTATTTT; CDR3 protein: CASSLRGARDTQYF
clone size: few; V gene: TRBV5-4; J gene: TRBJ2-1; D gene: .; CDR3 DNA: TGTGCCAGCAGCTTTAGGACGGATGAGCAGTTCTTC; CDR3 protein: CASSFRTDEQFF
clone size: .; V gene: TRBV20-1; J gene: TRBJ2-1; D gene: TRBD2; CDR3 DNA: TGCAGTGCTAGTGTCGGACTAGCGCCCAATGAGCAGTTCTTC; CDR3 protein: CSASVGLAPNEQFF
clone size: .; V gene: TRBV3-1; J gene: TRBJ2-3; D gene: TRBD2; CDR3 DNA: TGTGCCAGCAGCCCTCCGAGCATAAGCGGGAGGGCCGATACGCAGTATTTT; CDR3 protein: CASSPPSISGRADTQYF
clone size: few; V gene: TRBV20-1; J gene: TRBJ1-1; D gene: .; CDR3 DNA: TGCAGTGCTAGACGGGGGGAGGGACGGACTGAAGCTTTCTTT; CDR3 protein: CSARRGEGRTEAFF
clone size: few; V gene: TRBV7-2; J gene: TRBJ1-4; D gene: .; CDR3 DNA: TGTGCCAGCAGCCCGAGAGGATCGCCCGGACTGTTTTTT; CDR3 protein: CASSPRGSPGLFF
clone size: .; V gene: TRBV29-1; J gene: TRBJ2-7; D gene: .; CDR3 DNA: TGCAGCGTTGGTATTACGAAATACGAGCAGTACTTC; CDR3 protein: CSVGITKYEQYF
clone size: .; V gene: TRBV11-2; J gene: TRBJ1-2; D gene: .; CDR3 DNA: TGTGCCAGCAGCCTGAGGGCAGGGACGGACTATGGCTACACCTTC; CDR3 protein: CASSLRAGTDYGYTF
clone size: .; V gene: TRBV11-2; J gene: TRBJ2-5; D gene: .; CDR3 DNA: TGTGCCAGCAGCCCCCTGGACGCCCAAGAGACCCAGTACTTC; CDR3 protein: CASSPLDAQETQYF
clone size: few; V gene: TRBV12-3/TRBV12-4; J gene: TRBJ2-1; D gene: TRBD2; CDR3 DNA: TGTGCCAGCAGTTTTTCTAGCGGGCCCTACAATGAGCAGTTCTTC; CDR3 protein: CASSFSSGPYNEQFF
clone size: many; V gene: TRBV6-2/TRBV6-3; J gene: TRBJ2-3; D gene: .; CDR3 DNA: TGTGCCAGCAGTTACGGGGATACGCAGTATTTT; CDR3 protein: CASSYGDTQYF
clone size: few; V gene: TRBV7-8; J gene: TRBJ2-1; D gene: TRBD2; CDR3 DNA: TGTGCCAGCAGCTTACCCATACGACTAGCGGGAGGGCGAAATGAGCAGTTCTTC; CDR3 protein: CASSLPIRLAGGRNEQFF
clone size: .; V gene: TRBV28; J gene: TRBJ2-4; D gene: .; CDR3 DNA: TGTGCCAGCAGTTCCATGGACATTCAGTACTTC; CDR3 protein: CASSSMDIQYF